This T cell receptor (beta chain) was sequenced during a study of shared clonotypes between healthy human individuals. General observations from the study: The sampled material consisted only of blood, and tissue repertoires are likely to differ.

CD4+ cells were split into CD45RA+ naive and CD45RA-negative memory subsets. Comment on this clone: Its antigen is currently unknown.

CDR3 length: 13 residues. Germline V gene sequence: CDR1 MNHNS, CDR2 SASEGT. Between the trimmed V and J ends, which lost 6 bases and 1 base, there was a span of 9 bases. The assay ran at deep level. For sorted subsets, approximately 0.2 ug DNA per replicate equaled 30,000 or so T cell genomes. The data were produced by immunoSEQ multiplex PCR, yet TCRdb's version contains in-frame clones alone and is incomplete. The sample contains about 2.3 million clones, less than 95% of which appear only once. This chain uses TRBV6-1 with TRBJ1-1, with D uncertain. Sequencing was carried out using naive CD4+ T cells from PBMCs. Subset denoted: CD45RA+ positively selected. The clonotype comes from a man younger than 35 in good health. Some clones in this sample may be carry-over from other donors' samples. CDR3 in amino acids: CASRKIGNTEAFF. CDR3 DNA sequence: TGTGCCAGCAGGAAAATAGGGAACACTGAAGCTTTCTTT.